A selection of T cell receptor beta chains follows, all from one sample in a study of response to subunit inactivated influenza vaccine. Using its own MiXCR run on the RT-PCR reads, TCRdb lists one record per CDR3 protein. The sample shows about 530,000 distinct CDR3 sequences, 10% to 15% of them seen only once. The starting material was PBMCs from blood, obtained 40 to 50 days after vaccination. The origin of the receptors is a man between 50 and 59 years old who received an inactivated influenza vaccine. Both conserved end residues are trimmed from each CDR3. A D gene is named only where the DNA matches it firmly. Size tells how often a clone was seen (once, few, many) or the class of an expanded clone, and some rows leave it out.

d_call	v_call	clone_size	cdr3_aa
TRBD1	TRBV12-3/TRBV12-4	many	ASSLPRTGGVYEQY
.	TRBV11-2	many	ASSLMFGVSGTDTQY
TRBD1	TRBV5-1	few	ASTSAGGFRETQY
.	TRBV6-4	few	ASSAGPSTDTQY
.	TRBV7-2	.	ASSSISGPAGETQY
.	TRBV20-1	.	SATKGADSNQPQH
.	TRBV10-3	.	AISLGAGVNTGELF
.	TRBV24-1	few	ATSDRIGYEQY
.	TRBV29-1	.	SAQGQTRTDTQY
.	TRBV10-3	.	AISSGTENIQY
TRBD2	TRBV29-1	.	SVDYSGGGQETQY
TRBD1	TRBV15	.	ATSRQGAGGYT
TRBD1	TRBV5-1	few	ASSSGQATYEQY
TRBD2	TRBV29-1	few	SVGAGGYLNEQF
.	TRBV20-1	few	SANVGGMGYSNQPQH
TRBD1	TRBV27	.	ASSLSGTGREKLF
.	TRBV5-1	many	ASSPQGSYTDTQY
.	TRBV18	few	ASSPPQGNGYT
.	TRBV2	few	ASSSGYSKQF
.	TRBV29-1	.	SVEKGRRETQY
.	TRBV12-3/TRBV12-4	.	ASSFPPANTEAF
.	TRBV4-3	many	ASSWAGTTGELF
.	TRBV5-8	many	ASSLRTRQSTEAF
.	TRBV5-1	.	ASSSGIQETQY
.	TRBV12-3/TRBV12-4	many	ASSLRGFQPQH
TRBD2	TRBV6-5	many	ASSYLPSGAGELF
.	TRBV9	few	ASSVGTAKHEKLF
TRBD2	TRBV20-1	.	SASQGLDLRGQY
TRBD2	TRBV7-2	few	ASSPAGLAGNTGELF
.	TRBV5-1	many	ASRFGQMNTEAF
.	TRBV7-2	few	ASSLEVTELF
TRBD2	TRBV5-1	few	ASSFFSGRASYEQY
.	TRBV20-1	few	SAMSGWGYT
TRBD2	TRBV10-2	few	ASSPMGRGGSADTQY
TRBD2	TRBV5-1	few	ASRPSGGASYNEQF
.	TRBV6-2/TRBV6-3	.	ASSGQGPTDTQY
.	TRBV10-3	.	AIPRSDYGYT
.	TRBV29-1	.	SVGGVNTGELF
.	TRBV6-1	.	ASSFTGNPTEAF
TRBD2	TRBV5-5	many	ASSPGTSRNEQF